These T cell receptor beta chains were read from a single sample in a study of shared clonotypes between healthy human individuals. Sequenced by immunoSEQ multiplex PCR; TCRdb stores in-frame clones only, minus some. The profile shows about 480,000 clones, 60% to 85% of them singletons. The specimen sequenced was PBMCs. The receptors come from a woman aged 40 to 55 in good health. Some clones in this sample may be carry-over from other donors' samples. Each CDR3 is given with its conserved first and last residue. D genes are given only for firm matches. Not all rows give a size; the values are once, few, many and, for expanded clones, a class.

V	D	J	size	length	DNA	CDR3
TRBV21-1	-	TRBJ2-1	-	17	TGTGCCAGCAGCAAAGGCCTAGCGGGAGTTGCCTACAATGAGCAGTTCTTC	CASSKGLAGVAYNEQFF
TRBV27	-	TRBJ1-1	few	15	TGTGCCAGCAGTCCCTCCTATTCCGGAGGCACTGAAGCTTTCTTT	CASSPSYSGGTEAFF
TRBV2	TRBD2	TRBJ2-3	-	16	TGTGCCAGCAGTGAACTAGCGGAAGGCGCTAAAGATACGCAGTATTTT	CASSELAEGAKDTQYF
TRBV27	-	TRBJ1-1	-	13	TGTGCCAGCAGTCCCCGGACGTTTCCTGAAGCTTTCTTT	CASSPRTFPEAFF
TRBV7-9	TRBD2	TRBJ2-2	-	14	TGTGCCAGCAGCCCTAGCGGGAACACCGGGGAGCTGTTTTTT	CASSPSGNTGELFF
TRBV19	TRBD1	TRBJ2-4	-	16	TGTGCCAGTAGTATGCCCCTACAGGGGGCCAAAAACATTCAGTACTTC	CASSMPLQGAKNIQYF
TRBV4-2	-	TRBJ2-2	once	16	TGTGCCAGCAGCCAAGATCTCGGCGGGAACACCGGGGAGCTGTTTTTT	CASSQDLGGNTGELFF
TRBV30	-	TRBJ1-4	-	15	TGTGCCTGGAGTGTACTGGGGGGCTTTGGTGAAAAACTGTTTTTT	CAWSVLGGFGEKLFF
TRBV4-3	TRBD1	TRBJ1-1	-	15	TGCGCCAGCAGCCAAGGGGGACAGCCGAACACTGAAGCTTTCTTT	CASSQGGQPNTEAFF
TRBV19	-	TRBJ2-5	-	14	TGTGCCAGTAAAGGTCAACAGGGTTGGGAGACCCAGTACTTC	CASKGQQGWETQYF
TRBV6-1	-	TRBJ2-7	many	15	TGTGCCAGCAGTGAACGGCAGGGTCTTTCCTACGAGCAGTACTTC	CASSERQGLSYEQYF
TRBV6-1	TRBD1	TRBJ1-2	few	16	TGTGCCAGCAGTGAAGAAAGTGGACAGGGGAACTATGGCTACACCTTC	CASSEESGQGNYGYTF
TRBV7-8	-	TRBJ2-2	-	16	TGTGCCAGCAGCCATTTAGGGGGGGCGAACACCGGGGAGCTGTTTTTT	CASSHLGGANTGELFF
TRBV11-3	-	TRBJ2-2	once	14	TGTGCCAGCAGCTTAGTCAGGGGACCCGGGGAGCTGTTTTTT	CASSLVRGPGELFF
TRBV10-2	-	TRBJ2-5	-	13	TGCGCCAGCAGTGAAGTTTGGGGTGAGACCCAGTACTTC	CASSEVWGETQYF
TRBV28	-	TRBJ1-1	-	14	TGTGCCAGCAGTTTAGATGCGGGGTACACTGAAGCTTTCTTT	CASSLDAGYTEAFF
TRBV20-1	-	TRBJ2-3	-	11	TGCAGTGCTAGCCGGGCAGATACGCAGTATTTT	CSASRADTQYF
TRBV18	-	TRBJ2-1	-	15	TGTGCCAGCTCACCAGTTCGGCATTCTGACAATGAGCAGTTCTTC	CASSPVRHSDNEQFF
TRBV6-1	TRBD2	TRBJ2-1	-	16	TGTGCCAGCAGTGAATTAGCGGGAGGGGATTACAATGAGCAGTTCTTC	CASSELAGGDYNEQFF
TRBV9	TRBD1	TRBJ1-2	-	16	TGTGCCAGCAGCGTAGACCCGGAGACAGGGGAGTATGGCTACACCTTC	CASSVDPETGEYGYTF
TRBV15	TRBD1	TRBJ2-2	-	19	TGTGCCACCAGCAGTCCTGACAGGGGGCCGAGTACGTACACCGGGGAGCTGTTTTTT	CATSSPDRGPSTYTGELFF
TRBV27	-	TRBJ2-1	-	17	TGTGCCAGCAGTTTAGGGCTTCCGGCTAGAGGGGGGCGGGAGCAGTTCTTC	CASSLGLPARGGREQFF
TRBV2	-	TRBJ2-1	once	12	TGTGCCAGCAGAGGGTCTGAGGTTGAGCAGTTCTTC	CASRGSEVEQFF
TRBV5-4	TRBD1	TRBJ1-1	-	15	TGTGCCAGCAGCACCCCGGGACAGGTAAACACTGAAGCTTTCTTT	CASSTPGQVNTEAFF
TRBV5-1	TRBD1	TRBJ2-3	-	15	TGCGCCAGCAGCTTGGAGGACAGGGTTACAGATACGCAGTATTTT	CASSLEDRVTDTQYF
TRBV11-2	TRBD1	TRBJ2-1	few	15	TGTGCCAGCAGCTTAGAACGGACAGGGATCCATGAGCAGTTCTTC	CASSLERTGIHEQFF